A selection of T cell receptor beta chains follows, all from one sample in a study of identical twins. MiXCR was run by TCRdb on the 5' RACE reads, yielding one entry per CDR3 protein. Of just over 500,000 distinct CDR3 sequences listed, less than 25% are singletons. These data also formed part of another study, on T cells expressing NK-cell markers.

Material: CD4+ T cells sorted from blood. The receptors come from a woman between 18 and 29 years old in good health. The CDR3 runs from the conserved cysteine through the conserved F or W. D genes are given only for firm matches.

TRBJ1-5 TRBD1 TRBV20-1 CSATTGTGVLGTQHF
TRBJ2-3 NA TRBV20-1 CSWKGAGAAGTDTQYF
TRBJ1-2 NA TRBV28 CASSGDRYGYTF
TRBJ2-6 TRBD1 TRBV18 CASSLGGTGSSGANVLTF
TRBJ2-1 NA TRBV7-9 CASSPGPRGSYNEQFF
TRBJ2-3 TRBD1 TRBV5-1 CASRSGQGAAGTQYF
TRBJ2-3 TRBD2 TRBV20-1 CSPGGADTQYF
TRBJ2-3 NA TRBV7-9 CASSHPRDSLEQYF
TRBJ2-3 NA TRBV4-1 CASSQDGRWDTDTQYF
TRBJ2-2 TRBD2 TRBV6-5 CASSFSKGLAGTGELFF